These 29 T cell receptor beta chains originate from one sample sequenced in a study of blood T cell repertoires in COVID-19. The assay was immunoSEQ multiplex PCR, and TCRdb's table has in-frame clones only and misses some. In the table there are around 200,000 clones, about 83% of which are singletons. The specimen sequenced was peripheral blood. The receptors shown here come from a woman between 45 and 65 years old with acute or convalescent COVID-19.

This chain joins TRBV6-6 and TRBJ1-1; D is possibly TRBD1 (5 bases). From germline, CDR1 is MNHNY and CDR2 SVGAGI (reference sequence). This CDR3 comprises 13 residues. The V end was cut by 7 bases, the J end by 4 bases, with 13 bases between. The CDR3 sequence: CASTSTGGTEAFF. The CDR3 region has the DNA TGTGCCAGCACTTCTACCGGGGGCACTGAAGCTTTCTTT.

Here the CDR3 reads CASSLLAPGTGVNYEQYF. For the CDR3, the DNA is TGCGCCAGCAGCTTGTTAGCTCCCGGGACAGGGGTAAACTACGAGCAGTACTTC. This sequence joins TRBV5-1 and TRBJ2-7; 10 nucleotides line up with TRBD1. Germline-derived CDR1 and CDR2 are SGHRS and YFSETQ. Trimming took 1 base from V and 3 from J; bases not matched to a gene: 13. CDR3 length: 18 residues.

The V and J genes are TRBV5-1 and TRBJ2-3, with a tentative D call TRBD2 (5 bases). The CDR3 has 13 residues. Trimming pared 0 bases from V and 5 bases from J, leaving 7 bases between. Germline V gene sequence: CDR1 SGHRS, CDR2 YFSETQ. The CDR3 spells CASSLGGQDTQYF. The DNA of the CDR3 is TGCGCCAGCAGCTTGGGAGGGCAAGATACGCAGTATTTT.

V gene TRBV7-8 combines with J gene TRBJ2-7, with a possible D match to TRBD2 (6 bases). CDR1 is SGHVS and CDR2 is FQNEAQ in the germline V gene. Trimming took 5 bases from V and 2 from J, leaving 16 bases between them. The CDR3 covers 15 residues. CDR3 in amino acids: CASSAVGGKTYEQYF. CDR3 nucleotide sequence: TGTGCCAGCAGCGCGGTCGGCGGGAAGACCTACGAGCAGTACTTC. Filled out from reference TRBV7-8 and TRBJ2-7, the complete variable domain reads GAGVSQSPRYKVAKRGQDVALRCDPISGHVSLFWYQQALGQGPEFLTYFQNEAQLDKSGLPSDRFFAERPEGSVSTLKIQRTQQEDSAVYLCASSAVGGKTYEQYFGPGTRLTVT.

The chain uses TRBV7-2 and TRBJ2-7; 9 positions agree with TRBD2. The ends lost 2 bases at V and 5 bases at J; junction bases unmatched: 4. From germline, CDR1 is SGHTA and CDR2 FQGNSA. CDR3 length equals 14 residues. The CDR3 spells CASSLTREGNEQYF. CDR3 nucleotides: TGTGCCAGCAGCTTAACGCGGGAGGGCAACGAGCAGTACTTC.

This chain uses TRBV18 with TRBJ1-2; the D gene is possibly TRBD1 (5 bases). Germline assignment: CDR1 KGHSH and CDR2 LQKENI. V was pared by 4 bases and J by 8 bases, with 14 bases between. CDR3 length: 13 residues. The CDR3 region is CASSRPGGDGYTF. The CDR3 nucleotides read TGTGCCAGCTCACGGCCGGGGGGGGACGGCTACACCTTC. The full variable domain, in which reference TRBV18 and TRBJ1-2 provide the parts outside the CDR3, is NAGVMQNPRHLVRRRGQEARLRCSPMKGHSHVYWYRQLPEEGLKFMVYLQKENIIDESGMPKERFSAEFPKEGPSILRIQQVVRGDSAAYFCASSRPGGDGYTFGSGTRLTVV.

J is TRBJ2-7 and V is TRBV6-5, with D possibly matching TRBD1 (7 bases). Deletions cut 10 bases from V and 3 bases from J, with 16 bases between. The CDR3 has 13 residues. Germline CDR1 reads MNHEY; CDR2 reads SVGAGI. The CDR3 here is CATRGTGYYEQYF. The DNA for the CDR3 is TGTGCCACCAGGGGGACTGGCTACTACGAGCAGTACTTC.

This chain connects TRBV5-4 to TRBJ2-7; D is perhaps TRBD2 (6 bases). Germline lookup yields CDR1 SGHNT and CDR2 YYREEE (reference sequence). There are 13 residues in the CDR3. V was pared by 3 bases and J by 2 bases, with 9 bases between. The CDR3 is CASSSGVAYEQYF. The CDR3 DNA reads as TGTGCCAGCAGCTCGGGGGTAGCCTACGAGCAGTACTTC. The variable domain in full, with the rest retrieved from reference TRBV5-4 and TRBJ2-7, is ETGVTQSPTHLIKTRGQQVTLRCSSQSGHNTVSWYQQALGQGPQFIFQYYREEENGRGNFPPRFSGLQFPNYSSELNVNALELDDSALYLCASSSGVAYEQYFGPGTRLTVT.

This rearrangement joins TRBV5-1 to TRBJ2-7, with 8 bases fitting TRBD2. Germline-derived CDR1 and CDR2 are SGHRS and YFSETQ. This CDR3 has 15 residues. With V trimmed by 2 bases and J by 3 bases, 7 bases remained unmatched. The CDR3 region is CASSLTGTSNYEQYF. The CDR3 DNA follows: TGCGCCAGCAGCTTAACCGGGACTAGTAACTACGAGCAGTACTTC.

The rearrangement joins TRBV29-1 to TRBJ2-2, with D perhaps matching TRBD1 (5 bases). This CDR3 region has 11 residues. Per the germline V gene, CDR1 is SQVTM and CDR2 is ANQGSEA. The V and J ends lost 5 bases and 6 bases respectively, with 7 bases between them. CDR3 DNA sequence: TGCAGCGTTAGGGGTTCCGGGGAGCTGTTTTTT. As protein: CSVRGSGELFF.

The chain combines TRBV10-3 with TRBJ1-1; D is ambiguous. Germline lookup yields CDR1 ENHRY and CDR2 SYGVKD. The CDR3 contains 12 residues. V dropped 5 bases and J dropped 1 base, with 5 bases sitting between them. As DNA, the CDR3 is TGTGCCATCAGTCCAGGGAACACTGAAGCTTTCTTT. Protein: CAISPGNTEAFF.

This clone showed up just a few times. The V call is TRBV28, the J call TRBJ2-2, with D perhaps matching TRBD2 (5 bases). In germline, CDR1 is MDHEN, CDR2 SYDVKM. The CDR3 length is 16 residues. V was shortened by 7 bases and J by 1 base, with 16 bases between the two germline ends. CDR3: CASTPATGLNTGELFF. For the CDR3, the DNA is TGTGCCAGCACCCCGGCCACGGGGTTGAACACCGGGGAGCTGTTTTTT.

The chain links TRBV2 to TRBJ1-5, with no clear D. Trimming stripped 3 bases from V and 4 bases from J, with 10 bases between. CDR3 length: 14 amino acids. The germline V gene has CDR1 SNHLY and CDR2 FYNNEI. CDR3 DNA: TGTGCCAGCAGTGAGAGTGCGTTAAATCAGCCCCAGCATTTT. This sequence encodes CASSESALNQPQHF.

The chain links TRBV18 to TRBJ2-5; 7 bases fit TRBD1. Per the germline V gene, CDR1 is KGHSH and CDR2 is LQKENI. This CDR3 is built from 16 residues. V trimming: 0 bases; J trimming: 5 bases; junction bases outside the gene matches: 9. CDR3 nucleotides: TGTGCCAGCTCACCACCGAGGGGGCTTATCGGGGAGACCCAGTACTTC. Translated: CASSPPRGLIGETQYF.

The V gene is TRBV20-1, the J gene TRBJ2-3; D gene uncertain. Trimming stripped 2 bases from V and 6 bases from J, with 6 bases between. CDR1 and CDR2 (germline): DFQATT, SNEGSKA (reference sequence). The CDR3 runs to 11 residues. For the CDR3, the DNA is TGCAGTGCTAGACCTGGCGATACGCAGTATTTT. This gives the protein CSARPGDTQYF.

The chain has TRBV28 and TRBJ1-2, with D hard to call. With 10 bases removed from V and 3 bases from J, the gap between germline ends came to 9 bases. Per germline, CDR1 MDHEN and CDR2 SYDVKM. The length of the CDR3 is 11 residues. This CDR3 is CATMRDYGYTF. Here the CDR3 DNA reads TGTGCCACCATGAGAGACTATGGCTACACCTTC.

The chain links TRBV5-4 to TRBJ2-5, with D possibly being TRBD2 (5 bases). The V and J ends lost 0 bases and 5 bases respectively, with 8 bases between them. The CDR3 length is 13 residues. Germline V gives CDR1 SGHNT, CDR2 YYREEE (reference sequence). DNA for the CDR3: TGTGCCAGCAGCTTGGACACTAGGGAGACCCAGTACTTC. This translates into CASSLDTRETQYF.

V gene TRBV24-1 combines with J gene TRBJ2-2, with 7 bases lining up with TRBD1. The germline gives CDR1 KGHDR, CDR2 SFDVKD. This CDR3 contains 16 residues. V lost 7 bases and J lost 4; bases outside the gene matches: 11. The CDR3 reads CATSQEGGAGTGELFF. Here the CDR3 DNA reads TGTGCCACCAGCCAAGAAGGGGGCGCAGGCACCGGGGAGCTGTTTTTT.

This clone is a singleton in its sample. The CDR3 loop reads CASSPGTGDQPQHF. The DNA of the CDR3 is TGCGCCAGCAGCCCCGGGACAGGGGACCAGCCCCAGCATTTT. The J gene is TRBJ1-5, the V gene TRBV5-1, with 10 positions matching TRBD1. The germline gives CDR1 SGHRS, CDR2 YFSETQ. The CDR3 has 14 amino acids. V dropped 4 bases and J dropped 7; count of bases not matched to a gene: 5.

The gene calls are TRBV18 and TRBJ2-7; D may be TRBD2 (5 bases). Per the germline V gene, CDR1 is KGHSH and CDR2 is LQKENI. CDR3 length equals 13 residues. V lost 3 bases and J lost 7, with 13 bases in between. The CDR3 region is CASSPGYRDEQYF. Here the CDR3 DNA reads TGTGCCAGCTCACCGGGTTACCGGGATGAGCAGTACTTC.

This clone came up a few times. The genes are TRBV7-9 and TRBJ2-3; the D gene is possibly TRBD2 (6 bases). CDR1 and CDR2 (germline): SEHNR, FQNEAQ (reference sequence). There are 16 residues in the CDR3. The germline V and J ends were trimmed by 2 bases and 0 bases, with 12 bases remaining between them. The chain's CDR3 is CASSLIPAGSTDTQYF. CDR3 bases: TGTGCCAGCAGCTTAATACCAGCGGGCAGCACAGATACGCAGTATTTT.

The rearrangement joins TRBV5-4 to TRBJ2-3; TRBD1 is a possible D gene (5 bases). CDR3 length: 16 amino acids. Per the germline V gene, CDR1 is SGHNT and CDR2 is YYREEE (reference sequence). Trimming shortened V by 1 base and J by 0 bases, and 12 bases separated the two germline ends. This chain's CDR3 is CASSLYQGTSTDTQYF. The CDR3, as DNA: TGTGCCAGCAGCTTGTATCAGGGAACTAGCACAGATACGCAGTATTTT.

The gene calls are TRBV27 and TRBJ2-1, with TRBD2 matching 8 bases. V lost 3 bases, J lost 7 bases, and 11 bases stayed unmatched. CDR1 and CDR2 (germline): MNHEY, SMNVEV (reference sequence). This CDR3 has 16 amino acids. The CDR3 sequence is CASSFTLTGGPNEQFF. Here the CDR3 DNA reads TGTGCCAGCAGTTTCACCTTAACGGGAGGGCCGAATGAGCAGTTCTTC.

V is TRBV12-3 or TRBV12-4 and J is TRBJ2-5, with D unresolved. The ends were cut back, 3 bases at V and 5 bases at J, with 4 bases in the middle. This CDR3 is built from 11 residues. The CDR3 protein is CASSFGETQYF. The CDR3 DNA follows: TGTGCCAGCAGTTTCGGGGAGACCCAGTACTTC.

To note about this clone: A much larger clone differs by one base, so this may be a read error. This same CDR3 is encoded by further DNA sequences in the sample. The rearrangement links TRBV14 to TRBJ2-1; the match to TRBD2 covers 11 bases. Per germline, CDR1 SGHDN and CDR2 FVKESK. The CDR3 spans 17 residues. V shed 0 bases, J shed 3 bases, and the junction held 4 bases outside the gene matches. The CDR3 sequence is CASSQDGTSGSYNEQFF. CDR3 bases: TGTGCCAGCAGCCAAGATGGCACTAGCGGGAGCTACAATGAGCAGTTCTTC.

J is TRBJ2-1 and V is TRBV24-1, with 7 bases matching TRBD1. The trim removed 2 bases at V and 5 bases at J, leaving 8 bases unmatched. Germline lookup yields CDR1 KGHDR and CDR2 SFDVKD. The CDR3 extends over 16 amino acids. CDR3 coding DNA: TGTGCCACCAGTGATTATAGGGGGCTTATAAACAATGAGCAGTTCTTC. Translated: CATSDYRGLINNEQFF.

This clone is a singleton in its sample. The rearrangement uses TRBV28 and TRBJ2-1, with D uncertain. This CDR3 is 11 amino acids long. Germline CDR1 is MDHEN and CDR2 is SYDVKM. V lost 9 bases and J 3 bases, leaving 6 bases between the germline ends. CDR3 bases: TGTGCCAGTTTAAACTACAATGAGCAGTTCTTC. The encoded protein is CASLNYNEQFF.

Concerning this clone itself: The same CDR3 also results from other DNA sequences found in this sample. The chain links TRBV2 to TRBJ1-6; D possibly corresponds to TRBD1 (6 bases). Germline V gives CDR1 SNHLY, CDR2 FYNNEI. The CDR3 sequence is 13 residues long. V lost 6 bases to trimming and J lost 8 bases, with 11 bases between them. The CDR3 region is CASSVSGDSPLHF. The CDR3 bases are TGTGCCAGCAGCGTGTCAGGGGATTCACCCCTCCACTTT.

For this clone: The germline gene is not matched at one end of the junction; a read error may be the cause. The V gene is TRBV7-7, the J gene TRBJ2-3; TRBD2 aligns across 8 bases. The CDR3 is made up of 16 amino acids. The germline V gene has CDR1 SSHAT and CDR2 FNYEAQ (reference sequence). In DNA form, the CDR3 reads TGTGCTAGCAGCTTAGGGAGCGGGGGCCCCTCAGATACGCAGTATTTT. It yields the protein CASSLGSGGPSDTQYF.